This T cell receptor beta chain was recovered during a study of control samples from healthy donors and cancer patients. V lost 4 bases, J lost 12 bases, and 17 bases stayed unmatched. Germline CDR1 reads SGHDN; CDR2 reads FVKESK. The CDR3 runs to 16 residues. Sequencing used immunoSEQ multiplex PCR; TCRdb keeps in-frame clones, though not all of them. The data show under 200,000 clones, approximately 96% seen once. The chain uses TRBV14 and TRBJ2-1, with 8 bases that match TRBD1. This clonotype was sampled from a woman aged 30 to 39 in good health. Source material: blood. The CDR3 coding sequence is TGTGCCAGCAGCCGGATCAGACAGGGGAAGGGAGTACTGCAGTTCTTC. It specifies CASSRIRQGKGVLQFF.